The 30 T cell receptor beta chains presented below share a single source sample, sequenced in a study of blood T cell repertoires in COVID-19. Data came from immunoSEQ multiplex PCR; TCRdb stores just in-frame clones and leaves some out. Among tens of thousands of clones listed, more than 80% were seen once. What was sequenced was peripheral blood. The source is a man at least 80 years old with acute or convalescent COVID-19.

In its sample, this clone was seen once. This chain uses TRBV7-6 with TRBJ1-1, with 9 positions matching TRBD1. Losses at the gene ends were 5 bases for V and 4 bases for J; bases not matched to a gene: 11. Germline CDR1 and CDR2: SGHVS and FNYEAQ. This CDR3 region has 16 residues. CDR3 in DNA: TGTGCCAGCAGCGCACGAACGGGACAGGGTGTCACTGAAGCTTTCTTT. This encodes CASSARTGQGVTEAFF.

CDR3 nucleotide sequence: TGTGCCAGTAGAGGTTTGGGAGGCTCTGGGGCCAACGTCCTGACTTTC. As protein: CASRGLGGSGANVLTF. The chain combines TRBV19 with TRBJ2-6, with D possibly being TRBD2 (6 bases). This CDR3 has 16 residues. Germline V gives CDR1 LNHDA, CDR2 SQIVND (reference sequence). The V end lost 6 bases, the J end lost 0 bases, and 12 bases lay between the germline ends. Drawing the rest from reference TRBV19 and TRBJ2-6, the complete variable domain is DGGITQSPKYLFRKEGQNVTLSCEQNLNHDAMYWYRQDPGQGLRLIYYSQIVNDFQKGDIAEGYSVSREKKESFPLTVTSAQKNPTAFYLCASRGLGGSGANVLTFGAGSRLTVL.

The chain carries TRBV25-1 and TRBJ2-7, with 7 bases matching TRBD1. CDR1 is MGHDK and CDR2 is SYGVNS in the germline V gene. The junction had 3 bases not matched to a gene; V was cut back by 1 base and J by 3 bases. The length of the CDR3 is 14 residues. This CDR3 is CASSEFRGSYEQYF. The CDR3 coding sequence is TGTGCCAGCAGTGAATTCAGGGGGAGCTACGAGCAGTACTTC.

The CDR3 loop reads CASRSGPQYF. CDR3 nucleotides: TGTGCCAGCAGATCAGGGCCCCAGTACTTC. The chain uses TRBV6-5 and TRBJ2-5; a possible D gene is TRBD1 (5 bases). Germline lookup yields CDR1 MNHEY and CDR2 SVGAGI. V was trimmed by 6 bases and J by 9 bases, leaving 8 bases between them. The CDR3 has 10 residues.

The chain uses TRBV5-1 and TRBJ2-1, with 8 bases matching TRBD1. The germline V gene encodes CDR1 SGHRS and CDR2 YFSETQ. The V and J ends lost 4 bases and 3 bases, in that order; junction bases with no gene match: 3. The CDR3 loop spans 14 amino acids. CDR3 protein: CASSTGQGYNEQFF. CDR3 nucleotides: TGCGCCAGCAGCACTGGACAGGGCTACAATGAGCAGTTCTTC.

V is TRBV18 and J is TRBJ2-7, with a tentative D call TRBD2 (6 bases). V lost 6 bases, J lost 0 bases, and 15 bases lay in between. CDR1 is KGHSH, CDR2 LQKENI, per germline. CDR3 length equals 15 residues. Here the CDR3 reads CASSRDFPSSYEQYF. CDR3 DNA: TGTGCCAGCTCTAGGGACTTCCCGAGCTCCTACGAGCAGTACTTC.

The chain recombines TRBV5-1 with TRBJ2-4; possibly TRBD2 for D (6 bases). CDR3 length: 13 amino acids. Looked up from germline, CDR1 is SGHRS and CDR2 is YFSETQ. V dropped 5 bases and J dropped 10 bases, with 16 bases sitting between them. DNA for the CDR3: TGCGCCAGCAGTCACGGAGGGGATCGAATTCAGTACTTC. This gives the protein CASSHGGDRIQYF.

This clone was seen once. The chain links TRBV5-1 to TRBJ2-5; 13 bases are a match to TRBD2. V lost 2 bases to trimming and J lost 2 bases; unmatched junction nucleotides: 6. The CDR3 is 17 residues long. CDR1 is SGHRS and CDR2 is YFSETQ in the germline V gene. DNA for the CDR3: TGCGCCAGCAGCTTAAGACTAGCGGGGGGCACACAAGAGACCCAGTACTTC. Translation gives CASSLRLAGGTQETQYF.

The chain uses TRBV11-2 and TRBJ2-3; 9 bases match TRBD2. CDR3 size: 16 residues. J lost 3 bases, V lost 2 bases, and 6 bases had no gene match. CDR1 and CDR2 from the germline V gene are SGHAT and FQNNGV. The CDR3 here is CASSLKAGGRTDTQYF. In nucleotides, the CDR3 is TGTGCCAGCAGCTTAAAAGCGGGGGGCCGTACAGATACGCAGTATTTT.

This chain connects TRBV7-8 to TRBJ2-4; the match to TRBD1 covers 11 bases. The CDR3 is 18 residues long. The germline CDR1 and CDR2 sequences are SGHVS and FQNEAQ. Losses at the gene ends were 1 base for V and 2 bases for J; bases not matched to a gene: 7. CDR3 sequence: CASSLGDRGRSTKNIQYF. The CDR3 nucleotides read TGTGCCAGCAGCTTAGGGGACAGGGGGAGATCGACCAAAAACATTCAGTACTTC.

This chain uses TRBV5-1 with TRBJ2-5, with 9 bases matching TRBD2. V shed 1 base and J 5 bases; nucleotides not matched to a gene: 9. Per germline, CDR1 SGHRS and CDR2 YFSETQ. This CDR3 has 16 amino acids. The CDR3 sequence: CASSLWGSGGPETQYF. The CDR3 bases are TGCGCCAGCAGCTTGTGGGGGAGCGGGGGGCCGGAGACCCAGTACTTC.

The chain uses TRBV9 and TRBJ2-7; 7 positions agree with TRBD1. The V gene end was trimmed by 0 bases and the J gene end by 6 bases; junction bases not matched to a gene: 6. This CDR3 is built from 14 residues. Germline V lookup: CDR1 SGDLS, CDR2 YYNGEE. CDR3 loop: CASSVGWTGGEQYF. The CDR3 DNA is TGTGCCAGCAGCGTAGGGTGGACAGGTGGCGAGCAGTACTTC.

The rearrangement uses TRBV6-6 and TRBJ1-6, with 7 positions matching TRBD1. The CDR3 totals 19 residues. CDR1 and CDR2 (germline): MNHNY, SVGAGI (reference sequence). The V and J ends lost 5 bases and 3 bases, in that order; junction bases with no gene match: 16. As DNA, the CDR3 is TGTGCCAGCAGTCCTCCACCTGAGGGACAGTCATTCTATAATTCACCCCTCCACTTT. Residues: CASSPPPEGQSFYNSPLHF.

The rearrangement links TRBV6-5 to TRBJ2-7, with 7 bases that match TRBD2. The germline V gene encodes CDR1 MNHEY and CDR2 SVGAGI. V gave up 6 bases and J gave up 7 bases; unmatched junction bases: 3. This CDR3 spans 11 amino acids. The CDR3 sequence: CASRGGKEQYF. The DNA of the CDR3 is TGTGCCAGCAGGGGGGGGAAGGAGCAGTACTTC.

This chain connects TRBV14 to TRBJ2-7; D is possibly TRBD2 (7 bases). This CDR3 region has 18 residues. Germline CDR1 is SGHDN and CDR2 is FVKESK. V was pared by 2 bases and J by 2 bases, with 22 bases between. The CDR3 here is CASSQFGGGRENAYEQYF. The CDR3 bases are TGTGCCAGCAGCCAATTTGGGGGGGGGCGAGAGAATGCCTACGAGCAGTACTTC.

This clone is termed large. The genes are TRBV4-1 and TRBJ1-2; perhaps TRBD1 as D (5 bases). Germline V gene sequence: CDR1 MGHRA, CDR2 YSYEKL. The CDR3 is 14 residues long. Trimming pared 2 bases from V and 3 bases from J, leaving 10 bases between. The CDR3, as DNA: TGCGCCAGCAGCCAAACAGGACCGGACTATGGCTACACCTTC. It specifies CASSQTGPDYGYTF.

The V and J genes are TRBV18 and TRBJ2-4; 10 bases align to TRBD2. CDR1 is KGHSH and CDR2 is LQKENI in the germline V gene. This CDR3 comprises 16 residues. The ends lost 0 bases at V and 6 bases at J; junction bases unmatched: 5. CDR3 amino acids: CASSPPTSGEVNIQYF. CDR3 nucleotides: TGTGCCAGCTCACCACCTACTAGCGGGGAGGTAAACATTCAGTACTTC.

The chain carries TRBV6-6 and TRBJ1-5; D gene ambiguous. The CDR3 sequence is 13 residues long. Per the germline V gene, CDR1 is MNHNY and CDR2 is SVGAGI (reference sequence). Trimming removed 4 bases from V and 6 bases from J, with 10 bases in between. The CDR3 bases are TGTGCCAGCAGTTCCCTCGCGCGTCAGCCCCAGCATTTT. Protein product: CASSSLARQPQHF.

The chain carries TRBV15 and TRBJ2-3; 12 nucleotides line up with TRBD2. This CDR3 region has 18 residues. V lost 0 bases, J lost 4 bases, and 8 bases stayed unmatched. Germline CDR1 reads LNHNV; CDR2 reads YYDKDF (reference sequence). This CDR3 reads CATSRDSASGGAADTQYF. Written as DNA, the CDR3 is TGTGCCACCAGCAGAGATTCCGCTAGCGGGGGGGCCGCAGATACGCAGTATTTT. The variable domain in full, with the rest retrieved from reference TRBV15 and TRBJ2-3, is DAMVIQNPRYQVTQFGKPVTLSCSQTLNHNVMYWYQQKSSQAPKLLFHYYDKDFNNEADTPDNFQSRRPNTSFCFLDIRSPGLGDTAMYLCATSRDSASGGAADTQYFGPGTRLTVL.

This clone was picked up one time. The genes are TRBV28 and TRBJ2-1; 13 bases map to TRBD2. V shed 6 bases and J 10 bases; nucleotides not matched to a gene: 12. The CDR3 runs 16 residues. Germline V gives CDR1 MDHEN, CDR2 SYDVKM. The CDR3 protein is CASRIRTSGGIGEQFF. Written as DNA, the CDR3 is TGTGCCAGCAGGATTCGGACTAGCGGGGGAATCGGGGAGCAGTTCTTC.

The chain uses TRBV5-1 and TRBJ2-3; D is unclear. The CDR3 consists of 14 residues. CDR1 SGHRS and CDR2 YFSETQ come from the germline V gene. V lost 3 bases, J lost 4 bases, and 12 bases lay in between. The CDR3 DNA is TGCGCCAGCAGCTCCATACGTGAGGCAGATACGCAGTATTTT. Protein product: CASSSIREADTQYF. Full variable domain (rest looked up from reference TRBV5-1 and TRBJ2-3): KAGVTQTPRYLIKTRGQQVTLSCSPISGHRSVSWYQQTPGQGLQFLFEYFSETQRNKGNFPGRFSGRQFSNSRSEMNVSTLELGDSALYLCASSSIREADTQYFGPGTRLTVL.

This chain's CDR3 is CASSSGTSALEQFF. CDR3 sequence (DNA): TGCGCCAGCAGCTCCGGGACTAGCGCGCTTGAGCAGTTCTTC. This chain connects TRBV5-1 to TRBJ2-1; 10 bases fit TRBD2. From germline, CDR1 is SGHRS and CDR2 YFSETQ. V shed 3 bases and J 9 bases; nucleotides not matched to a gene: 6. The CDR3 is 14 residues long.

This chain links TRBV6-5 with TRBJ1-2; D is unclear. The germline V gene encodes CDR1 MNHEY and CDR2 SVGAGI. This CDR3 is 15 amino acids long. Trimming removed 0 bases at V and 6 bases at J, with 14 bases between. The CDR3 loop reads CASSYSRSLSHGYTF. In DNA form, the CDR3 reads TGTGCCAGCAGTTACTCGAGGTCCCTCTCCCATGGCTACACCTTC.

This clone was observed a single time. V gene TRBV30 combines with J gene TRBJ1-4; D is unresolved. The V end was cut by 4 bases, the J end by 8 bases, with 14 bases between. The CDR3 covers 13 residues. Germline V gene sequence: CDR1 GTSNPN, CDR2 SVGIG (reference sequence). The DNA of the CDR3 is TGTGCCTGGACCGCTTCCAGTGGCGAAAAACTGTTTTTT. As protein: CAWTASSGEKLFF.

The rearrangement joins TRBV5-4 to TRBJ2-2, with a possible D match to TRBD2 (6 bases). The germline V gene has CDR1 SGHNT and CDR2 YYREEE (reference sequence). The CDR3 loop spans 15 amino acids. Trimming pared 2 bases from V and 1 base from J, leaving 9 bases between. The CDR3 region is CASSFGGLNTGELFF. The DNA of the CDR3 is TGTGCCAGCAGCTTCGGAGGGTTGAACACCGGGGAGCTGTTTTTT.

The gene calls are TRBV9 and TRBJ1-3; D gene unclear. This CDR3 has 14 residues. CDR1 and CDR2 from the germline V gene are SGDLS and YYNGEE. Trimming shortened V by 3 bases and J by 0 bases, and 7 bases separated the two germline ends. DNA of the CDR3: TGTGCCAGCAGCGAGCCCAACTCTGGAAACACCATATATTTT. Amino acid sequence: CASSEPNSGNTIYF.

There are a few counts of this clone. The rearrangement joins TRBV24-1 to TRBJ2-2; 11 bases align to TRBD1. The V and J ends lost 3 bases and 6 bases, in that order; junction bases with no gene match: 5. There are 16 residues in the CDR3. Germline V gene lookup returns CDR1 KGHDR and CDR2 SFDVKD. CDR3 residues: CATSDPGQGASGELFF. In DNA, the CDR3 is TGTGCCACCAGTGATCCCGGACAGGGGGCGTCCGGGGAGCTGTTTTTT.

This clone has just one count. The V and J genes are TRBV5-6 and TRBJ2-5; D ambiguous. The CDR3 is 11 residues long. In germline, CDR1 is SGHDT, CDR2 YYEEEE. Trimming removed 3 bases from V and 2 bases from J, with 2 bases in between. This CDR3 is CASSSQETQYF. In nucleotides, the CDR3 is TGTGCCAGCAGCTCTCAAGAGACCCAGTACTTC.

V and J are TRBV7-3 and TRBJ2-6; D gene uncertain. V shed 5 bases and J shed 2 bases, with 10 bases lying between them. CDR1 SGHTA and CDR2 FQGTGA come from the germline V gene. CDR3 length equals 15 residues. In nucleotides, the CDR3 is TGTGCCAGCAGCCTACCCCGCCCTGGGGCCAACGTCCTGACTTTC. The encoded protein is CASSLPRPGANVLTF.

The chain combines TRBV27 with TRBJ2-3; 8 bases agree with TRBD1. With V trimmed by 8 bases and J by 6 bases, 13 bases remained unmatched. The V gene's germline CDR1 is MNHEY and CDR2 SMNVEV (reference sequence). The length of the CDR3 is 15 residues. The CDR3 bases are TGTGCCAGCGCGGTCCCTCAGGGGGCCTCTGATACGCAGTATTTT. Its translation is CASAVPQGASDTQYF.